This T cell receptor beta chain was captured in a study of cytomegalovirus exposure and HLA in healthy donors. PCR was performed using 60 Vbeta and 13 Jbeta primers. Assay used: immunoSEQ multiplex PCR; TCRdb lists only in-frame clones, some missing. The data contain 200,000 to 250,000 clones, approximately 79% of them singletons. With V trimmed by 4 bases and J by 2 bases, 6 bases remained unmatched. CDR3 length: 15 amino acids. CDR1 MNHEY and CDR2 SMNVEV come from the germline V gene (reference sequence). This clone appeared a single time. The material sequenced was PBMCs. The receptor was isolated from a girl aged 2 to 10 in good health and CMV-seronegative. The V gene is TRBV27, the J gene TRBJ2-7; 9 nucleotides match TRBD2. CDR3 bases: TGTGCCAGCAGTTGGACTAGCGCCCAGGCCTACGAGCAGTACTTC. It is translated as CASSWTSAQAYEQYF.